These 18 T cell receptor beta chains share one sample of origin, sequenced in a study of CD8+ T cells in alopecia areata. The treatment: oral pan-JAK inhibitor, 5-10 mg twice daily. RNA was extracted and reverse transcribed into cDNA as the sequencing template. The protocol was immunoSEQ multiplex PCR, while the TCRdb copy is restricted to in-frame clones and leaves out a portion. Of about 270,000 clones in the sample, about 62% were seen once. The sample in question was CD4+ T cells sorted from blood, obtained at approximately week 51, from a patient treated with tofacitinib. The receptor set was obtained from a human donor with alopecia areata.

This clone was recorded a few times. The chain uses TRBV27 and TRBJ2-1; maybe TRBD2 (5 bases). Germline V CDR1 and CDR2: MNHEY, SMNVEV (reference sequence). The V gene lost 5 bases and the J gene lost 7 bases, with 12 bases spanning the gap. The CDR3 sequence is 13 residues long. The CDR3 region is CASSNKRGNEQFF. In nucleotides, the CDR3 is TGTGCCAGCAGTAATAAACGGGGTAATGAGCAGTTCTTC.

The rearrangement links TRBV30 to TRBJ2-5; D is unresolved. This CDR3 has 13 amino acids. Per germline, CDR1 GTSNPN and CDR2 SVGIG (reference sequence). The V end lost 3 bases, the J end lost 5 bases, and 13 bases lay between the germline ends. The CDR3 loop is CAWSDLIGETQYF. CDR3 DNA sequence: TGTGCCTGGAGCGATCTCATAGGGGAGACCCAGTACTTC.

The chain recombines TRBV10-3 with TRBJ1-2, with 9 bases aligning to TRBD1. The CDR3 is 13 amino acids. The ends lost 3 bases at V and 6 bases at J; junction bases unmatched: 2. The germline gives CDR1 ENHRY, CDR2 SYGVKD. CDR3 protein: CAISDGTGNGYTF. The DNA for the CDR3 is TGTGCCATCAGTGACGGGACAGGGAATGGCTACACCTTC.

This clone has just a few counts. The chain is built from TRBV25-1 and TRBJ1-5, with D unresolved. CDR3 length: 14 amino acids. The ends were cut back, 10 bases at V and 0 bases at J, with 13 bases in the middle. From germline, CDR1 is MGHDK and CDR2 SYGVNS. The CDR3 nucleotides are TGTGCCACCAAGACCCCCGTTAGCAATCAGCCCCAGCATTTT. Translation gives CATKTPVSNQPQHF.

The rearrangement joins TRBV4-1 to TRBJ2-7, with D unresolved. In germline, CDR1 is MGHRA, CDR2 YSYEKL. CDR3 size: 15 residues. Between the trimmed V and J ends, which lost 1 base and 2 bases, there was a span of 12 bases. The CDR3 is CASSQGVGFAYEQYF. CDR3 DNA sequence: TGCGCCAGCAGCCAAGGGGTGGGGTTTGCCTACGAGCAGTACTTC.

This clone was recorded only once. CDR3 sequence: CSGVTATNEKLFF. CDR3 in DNA: TGCAGCGGTGTCACTGCAACTAATGAAAAACTGTTTTTT. The chain uses TRBV29-1 and TRBJ1-4, with D uncertain. The CDR3 extends over 13 amino acids. Germline-derived CDR1 and CDR2 are SQVTM and ANQGSEA. V lost 7 bases, J lost 0 bases, and 9 bases lay in between.

V and J are TRBV29-1 and TRBJ1-1, with TRBD1 matching over 7 bases. The length of the CDR3 is 14 residues. The germline CDR1 and CDR2 sequences are SQVTM and ANQGSEA. V dropped 3 bases and J dropped 3; count of bases not matched to a gene: 7. CDR3 nucleotide sequence: TGCAGCGTTGAGCTAGGGGGCGAGCACACTGAAGCTTTCTTT. It yields the protein CSVELGGEHTEAFF. The full variable domain, completed using reference TRBV29-1 and TRBJ1-1, is SAVISQKPSRDICQRGTSLTIQCQVDSQVTMMFWYRQQPGQSLTLIATANQGSEATYESGFVIDKFPISRPNLTFSTLTVSNMSPEDSSIYLCSVELGGEHTEAFFGQGTRLTVV.

This clone has a single count. The V and J genes are TRBV4-1 and TRBJ2-2; D is ambiguous. The CDR3 sequence is 14 residues long. Deletions cut 4 bases from V and 2 bases from J, with 8 bases between. Germline CDR1 and CDR2: MGHRA and YSYEKL. CDR3: CASSPDINTGELFF. CDR3 DNA sequence: TGCGCCAGCAGCCCTGACATAAACACCGGGGAGCTGTTTTTT.

This clone was recorded a few times. The rearrangement links TRBV2 to TRBJ2-3; 10 nucleotides match TRBD2. Per the germline V gene, CDR1 is SNHLY and CDR2 is FYNNEI. J gave up 3 bases and V 8 bases, and 5 bases lay outside the gene matches. This CDR3 spans 14 amino acids. The CDR3 spells CASALAGATDTQYF. DNA of the CDR3: TGTGCCAGCGCCCTAGCGGGGGCGACAGATACGCAGTATTTT.

The chain recombines TRBV27 with TRBJ2-7; D gene ambiguous. The CDR3 has 10 amino acids. Looked up from germline, CDR1 is MNHEY and CDR2 is SMNVEV (reference sequence). With 5 bases removed from V and 4 bases from J, the gap between germline ends came to 3 bases. CDR3 sequence reads: CASSKYEQYF. CDR3 nucleotides: TGTGCCAGCAGTAAATACGAGCAGTACTTC.

In its sample, this clone was seen many times. V and J are TRBV25-1 and TRBJ1-1; 7 bases agree with TRBD1. In germline, CDR1 is MGHDK, CDR2 SYGVNS. The CDR3 is 14 residues long. V lost 2 bases to trimming and J lost 1 base; unmatched junction nucleotides: 1. The CDR3 nucleotides read TGTGCCAGCAGTGAAAGACAGGGGAACACTGAAGCTTTCTTT. It yields the protein CASSERQGNTEAFF.

CDR3 sequence: CASKAGTGDVETQYF. CDR3 DNA sequence: TGTGCCAGCAAAGCGGGGACAGGGGACGTAGAGACCCAGTACTTC. The chain couples TRBV9 to TRBJ2-5; TRBD1 matches 10 bases. CDR3 length: 15 amino acids. Per the germline V gene, CDR1 is SGDLS and CDR2 is YYNGEE. V was pared by 6 bases and J by 4 bases, with 9 bases of the junction left unmatched.

This clone occurred a few times. The identical CDR3 is also encoded by other nucleotide sequences in the sample. The CDR3 coding sequence is TGCAGCGTGATACCGGGACAGGGAAACACTGAAGCTTTCTTT. The encoded protein is CSVIPGQGNTEAFF. The rearrangement links TRBV29-1 to TRBJ1-1; TRBD1 agrees at 9 bases. The CDR3 has 14 amino acids. CDR1 and CDR2 from the germline V gene are SQVTM and ANQGSEA. V lost 6 bases to trimming and J lost 2 bases; unmatched junction nucleotides: 7.

This clone showed up just a few times. The rearrangement links TRBV2 to TRBJ2-7; D is possibly TRBD1 (6 bases). The CDR3 loop spans 13 amino acids. Trimming removed 10 bases at V and 0 bases at J, with 13 bases between. Germline assignment: CDR1 SNHLY and CDR2 FYNNEI. CDR3 coding DNA: TGTGCCATCATCGGGACATTCTCCTACGAGCAGTACTTC. Its translation: CAIIGTFSYEQYF.

V gene TRBV27 combines with J gene TRBJ1-2, with unresolved D. Trimming removed 3 bases from V and 7 bases from J, with 12 bases in between. The CDR3 is made up of 13 amino acids. Germline V gene data show CDR1 as MNHEY and CDR2 as SMNVEV (reference sequence). CDR3 nucleotide sequence: TGTGCCAGCAGTTTTCAACCGGCGCGTGGCTACACCTTC. Protein sequence: CASSFQPARGYTF.

In its sample, this clone was seen a few times. The chain has TRBV10-3 and TRBJ1-2; TRBD1 aligns across 9 bases. This CDR3 contains 13 residues. Germline assignment: CDR1 ENHRY and CDR2 SYGVKD. As DNA, the CDR3 is TGTGCTATAGCACAGGGGGCCAACTATGGCTACACCTTC. It translates to CAIAQGANYGYTF.

This clone was counted a few times. This chain connects TRBV19 to TRBJ1-5, with D possibly matching TRBD1 (5 bases). Between the trimmed V and J ends, which lost 5 bases and 6 bases, there was a span of 11 bases. The germline CDR1 and CDR2 sequences are LNHDA and SQIVND (reference sequence). The CDR3 runs to 13 residues. The DNA for the CDR3 is TGTGCCAGTAGTGAGGGACCCATTCAGCCCCAGCATTTT. This translates into CASSEGPIQPQHF.

The chain uses TRBV7-2 and TRBJ2-7, with 9 bases lining up with TRBD1. Germline trimming cut 3 bases from V and 3 bases from J; bases unmatched to any gene: 6. Germline-derived CDR1 and CDR2 are SGHTA and FQGNSA. CDR3 length: 15 amino acids. The CDR3 loop reads CASSLRDRVIYEQYF. The CDR3 coding sequence is TGTGCCAGCAGCTTGCGGGACAGGGTTATCTACGAGCAGTACTTC.